The 12 T cell receptor beta chains below come from one sample, sequenced in a study of monozygotic twins with inflammatory bowel disease. TCRdb reprocessed the 5' RACE reads and keeps a single row for each CDR3 protein, giving no DNA. The sample's table shows fewer than 400,000 distinct CDR3 sequences. The sample consisted of blood. The receptors come from a human donor with ulcerative colitis or Crohn's disease, or a healthy co-twin of an affected twin (not recorded which).

CDR3 residues: CASSPSAGQGYGYTF. The rearrangement uses TRBV12-3 or TRBV12-4 and TRBJ1-2; as DNA is missing, the TRBD1 call by TCRdb cannot be tested. The CDR3 covers 15 residues.

The genes are TRBV2 and TRBJ1-1; no DNA is available, so the TRBD1 call from TCRdb remains unchecked. Germline assignment: CDR1 SNHLY and CDR2 FYNNEI. There are 15 residues in the CDR3. CDR3 protein: CASRILREGGTEAFF.

The genes are TRBV27 and TRBJ2-5; with no DNA, the TCRdb D assignment of TRBD1 cannot be verified. Germline loops: CDR1 MNHEY, CDR2 SMNVEV (reference sequence). CDR3 length equals 14 residues. The CDR3 reads CASGRTGVLETQYF.

V usage is TRBV6-5 and J usage is TRBJ2-1; TCRdb's assignment of TRBD2 cannot be checked, as there is no DNA. The germline V gene encodes CDR1 MNHEY and CDR2 SVGAGI. The CDR3 runs to 18 residues. The CDR3 spells CASSWTGSRRGGPNEQFF.

V gene TRBV5-1 combines with J gene TRBJ1-1; the D gene TCRdb calls, TRBD1, cannot be checked with no DNA. CDR3 length: 14 amino acids. Germline V lookup: CDR1 SGHRS, CDR2 YFSETQ. The CDR3 protein is CASSGTGIFAEAFF.

The chain is built from TRBV6-5 and TRBJ1-2; the TCRdb call, TRBD1, lacks DNA for checking. Germline values: CDR1 MNHEY, CDR2 SVGAGI. CDR3 length: 16 residues. CDR3 sequence reads: CASSYRGQGGLLGYTF.

The chain has TRBV7-7 and TRBJ2-3; checking the TCRdb D call of TRBD1 is not possible without DNA. CDR1 is SSHAT and CDR2 is FNYEAQ in the germline V gene (reference sequence). This CDR3 comprises 22 residues. The CDR3 region is CASSLVICDRESPGQRTDTQYF.

The V call is TRBV15, the J call TRBJ1-6; as DNA is missing, the TRBD1 call by TCRdb cannot be tested. Germline V gives CDR1 LNHNV, CDR2 YYDKDF (reference sequence). The CDR3 is 14 amino acids. The CDR3 reads CATSRQGDHSPLHF.

The chain couples TRBV6-1 to TRBJ1-6. Germline CDR1 and CDR2: MNHNS and SASEGT. CDR3 size: 14 residues. CDR3 sequence reads: CASRRSADNSPLHF.

The V gene is TRBV15, the J gene TRBJ2-2; TCRdb reports TRBD1, a call that lacks DNA to check it against. This CDR3 region has 13 residues. Germline V gene data show CDR1 as LNHNV and CDR2 as YYDKDF (reference sequence). The CDR3 region is CATEGSWIGELFF.

This sequence joins TRBV27 and TRBJ2-2; the TCRdb D gene call, TRBD1, has no DNA to confirm it. Per the germline V gene, CDR1 is MNHEY and CDR2 is SMNVEV (reference sequence). This CDR3 comprises 14 residues. CDR3 sequence reads: CASSFGGSIGELFF.

The J gene is TRBJ2-7, the V gene TRBV20-1; TCRdb's D gene call, TRBD1, goes unchecked for lack of DNA. Germline V gene data show CDR1 as DFQATT and CDR2 as SNEGSKA (reference sequence). The CDR3 spans 12 residues. The chain's CDR3 is CSATLQGYEQYF.